Described below is a single T cell receptor beta chain sequence and its context. V was clipped by 3 bases and J by 4 bases; unmatched bases: 7. Germline V gives CDR1 MGHDK, CDR2 SYGVNS. The CDR3 consists of 16 residues. The sample originates from a study of shared T cell receptors in the human thymus. Profiled with immunoSEQ multiplex PCR; TCRdb holds only in-frame clones, not every one. This sample has roughly 500,000 clones, with 75% to 80% found just once. The same sample was also used in a study of human thymus T cells. This second study notes: Donation was from healthy Finnish infants who were having corrective surgery that addressed congenital heart defects. Related research reported highly overlapping thymic repertoires among unrelated individuals.

The TCR was taken from a boy less than two years old with a congenital heart defect. The V call is TRBV25-1, the J call TRBJ1-3, with TRBD1 identical over 9 bases. Sequenced sample: thymocytes. The CDR3 DNA follows: TGTGCCAGCAGTGACAGAGGACAGGGGAGGGGAAACACCATATATTTT. It encodes CASSDRGQGRGNTIYF.